These T cell receptor beta chains were read from a single sample in a study of blood T cell repertoires in COVID-19. Profiling relied on immunoSEQ multiplex PCR, and the TCRdb table lists in-frame clones only, not all of them. The sample lists a few hundred thousand clones; approximately 84% were seen once. The specimen sequenced was PBMCs or T cells enriched from blood (not recorded which). The receptors come from a man in his fifties or sixties who had recovered from COVID-19. Both conserved end residues are part of each CDR3. A D gene is named only where the DNA matches it firmly. Size tells how often a clone was seen (once, few, many) or the class of an expanded clone, and some rows leave it out.

TRBJ1-5 | . | TRBV9 | . | CASSVAREDQPQHF | TGTGCCAGCAGCGTGGCCAGGGAGGATCAGCCCCAGCATTTT
TRBJ2-1 | few | TRBV6-2/TRBV6-3 | TRBD2 | CASSTPLAGVYNEQFF | TGTGCCAGCAGTACCCCTCTAGCGGGGGTGTACAATGAGCAGTTCTTC
TRBJ1-2 | . | TRBV7-9 | . | CASSLEQGNGYTF | TGTGCCAGCAGCTTAGAGCAGGGAAATGGCTACACCTTC
TRBJ1-3 | . | TRBV6-5 | TRBD1 | CASSYGDRGFGNTIYF | TGTGCCAGCAGTTACGGCGACAGGGGATTTGGAAACACCATATATTTT
TRBJ1-5 | once | TRBV12-5 | . | CASGLNQPQHF | TGTGCTAGTGGTCTTAATCAGCCCCAGCATTTT
TRBJ2-1 | . | TRBV12-5 | . | CASGLLTRNEQFF | TGTGCTAGTGGTTTGCTAACTAGGAATGAGCAGTTCTTC
TRBJ2-2 | . | TRBV5-1 | . | CASSFEGELFF | TGCGCCAGCAGCTTCGAGGGGGAGCTGTTTTTT
TRBJ1-2 | once | TRBV6-5 | . | CASSYRGGGYGYTF | TGTGCCAGCAGTTACAGGGGAGGAGGGTATGGCTACACCTTC
TRBJ1-1 | . | TRBV11-3 | TRBD1 | CASSSPETGARRNTEAFF | TGTGCCAGCAGCTCCCCTGAGACAGGGGCGCGGAGAAACACTGAAGCTTTCTTT
TRBJ1-2 | . | TRBV18 | TRBD1 | CASSADRHGYTF | TGTGCCAGCTCAGCGGACAGGCATGGCTACACCTTC
TRBJ1-6 | . | TRBV7-2 | TRBD1 | CASSPPGQANSPLHF | TGTGCCAGCAGCCCGCCGGGACAGGCTAATTCACCCCTCCACTTT